Presented here are 20 T cell receptor beta chains from one specimen sequenced in a study of cytomegalovirus exposure and HLA in healthy donors. PCR used 60 Vbeta primers and 13 Jbeta primers. Assay used: immunoSEQ multiplex PCR; TCRdb lists only in-frame clones, some missing. This listing includes 40,000 or so clones. Sequencing input: PBMCs. The receptor source for this set is a male donor in good health and CMV-seronegative.

The chain uses TRBV6-6 and TRBJ2-5; tentatively, D is TRBD2 (7 bases). The CDR3 runs to 16 residues. Trimming removed 6 bases from V and 2 bases from J, with 19 bases in between. Germline CDR1 MNHNY, CDR2 SVGAGI (reference sequence). In DNA form, the CDR3 reads TGTGCCAGCAGCCTCGGGGCGGGGGCGGGACAAGAGACCCAGTACTTC. Residues: CASSLGAGAGQETQYF.

J is TRBJ1-3 and V is TRBV7-2; D unresolved. The CDR3 extends over 14 amino acids. V was cut by 3 bases and J by 0 bases, with 6 bases left in between. Germline V gives CDR1 SGHTA, CDR2 FQGNSA. Here the CDR3 reads CASSFDTSGNTIYF. In DNA form, the CDR3 reads TGTGCCAGCAGCTTCGACACCTCTGGAAACACCATATATTTT.

This chain uses TRBV6-4 with TRBJ2-2; 8 nucleotides agree with TRBD2. V was clipped by 8 bases and J by 4 bases; unmatched bases: 3. The CDR3 is made up of 13 amino acids. Per germline, CDR1 MRHNA and CDR2 SNTAGT. CDR3 region: CASRSGTTGELFF. CDR3 nucleotide sequence: TGTGCCAGCCGTAGCGGGACCACCGGGGAGCTGTTTTTT.

The V call is TRBV18, the J call TRBJ2-7, with 7 bases fitting TRBD2. The CDR3 is made up of 16 amino acids. Germline CDR1 is KGHSH and CDR2 is LQKENI. V was clipped by 3 bases and J by 0 bases; unmatched bases: 8. The CDR3 nucleotides read TGTGCCAGCTCACCTGGTACGGGGGGAAGCTCCTACGAGCAGTACTTC. Its protein product is CASSPGTGGSSYEQYF.

V usage is TRBV30 and J usage is TRBJ1-2, with a weak D call TRBD1 (5 bases). Trimming stripped 5 bases from V and 3 bases from J, with 19 bases between. Germline lookup yields CDR1 GTSNPN and CDR2 SVGIG (reference sequence). CDR3 size: 15 residues. This CDR3 reads CAWAGYHGADYGYTF. The CDR3, as DNA: TGTGCCTGGGCAGGGTACCATGGGGCTGACTATGGCTACACCTTC.

This chain connects TRBV6-5 to TRBJ1-2; 12 nucleotides line up with TRBD1. Germline V lookup: CDR1 MNHEY, CDR2 SVGAGI. The V gene end was trimmed by 2 bases and the J gene end by 7 bases; junction bases not matched to a gene: 2. The CDR3 contains 14 residues. The CDR3 spells CASSYGTGGPGYTF. As DNA, the CDR3 is TGTGCCAGCAGTTACGGGACAGGGGGCCCTGGCTACACCTTC.

The chain couples TRBV18 to TRBJ2-2; possibly TRBD1 for D (8 bases). In germline, CDR1 is KGHSH, CDR2 LQKENI. Trimming removed 2 bases at V and 5 bases at J, with 15 bases between. This CDR3 spans 16 amino acids. CDR3 sequence reads: CASSPIGQGGTGELFF. The CDR3 nucleotides are TGTGCCAGCTCACCAATTGGACAGGGAGGGACCGGGGAGCTGTTTTTT. Full variable domain (missing parts from reference TRBV18 and TRBJ2-2): NAGVMQNPRHLVRRRGQEARLRCSPMKGHSHVYWYRQLPEEGLKFMVYLQKENIIDESGMPKERFSAEFPKEGPSILRIQQVVRGDSAAYFCASSPIGQGGTGELFFGEGSRLTVL.

The chain has TRBV6-5 and TRBJ1-1; perhaps TRBD1 as D (6 bases). Germline lookup yields CDR1 MNHEY and CDR2 SVGAGI. Trimming took off 6 bases at V and 2 bases at J, with 16 bases between the two ends. The CDR3 runs 15 residues. In nucleotides, the CDR3 is TGTGCCAGCAGACCCCCAGGGGATTTCAACACTGAAGCTTTCTTT. Its translation is CASRPPGDFNTEAFF.

This chain joins TRBV4-2 and TRBJ1-2; D call uncertain. CDR1 is LGHNA, CDR2 YNFKEQ, per germline. The CDR3 totals 14 residues. V gave up 1 base and J gave up 8 bases, with 14 bases separating them. The chain's CDR3 is CASSQVLGGQGYTF. CDR3 nucleotides: TGTGCCAGCAGCCAAGTTCTCGGCGGCCAAGGCTACACCTTC.

V gene TRBV12-2 combines with J gene TRBJ2-7; TRBD2, as called in the table, went unchecked against the DNA. TRBV12-2 is labeled a pseudogene. The CDR3 extends over 14 amino acids. CDR3 in DNA: TGTGCAAGTCCCCATCGAGGAACGGTCGGCGAGCAGTACTTC. Translated, it gives CASPHRGTVGEQYF.

The chain employs TRBV6-1 and TRBJ1-2; D ambiguous. The CDR3 totals 14 residues. Germline assignment: CDR1 MNHNS and CDR2 SASEGT. The ends were cut back, 3 bases at V and 4 bases at J, with 12 bases in the middle. The CDR3 is CASSDIQPTYGYTF. The DNA for the CDR3 is TGTGCCAGCAGTGATATACAGCCTACCTATGGCTACACCTTC.

The chain recombines TRBV18 with TRBJ2-5, with D perhaps matching TRBD2 (6 bases). The CDR3 has 13 residues. Trimming took off 6 bases at V and 0 bases at J, with 8 bases between the two ends. CDR1 is KGHSH, CDR2 LQKENI, per germline. CDR3 sequence (DNA): TGTGCCAGCTCGAGACTAGACCAAGAGACCCAGTACTTC. It yields the protein CASSRLDQETQYF.

The chain is built from TRBV4-1 and TRBJ2-7; D is possibly TRBD2 (6 bases). Between the trimmed V and J ends, which lost 4 bases and 6 bases, there was a span of 10 bases. Germline lookup yields CDR1 MGHRA and CDR2 YSYEKL. The CDR3 runs to 12 residues. Here the CDR3 DNA reads TGCGCCAGCAGCCCGCCCGGGGGCGAGCAGTACTTC. Amino acid sequence: CASSPPGGEQYF.

The chain combines TRBV4-2 with TRBJ2-7; the D gene is possibly TRBD1 (5 bases). The CDR3 is 14 amino acids. Trimming took 3 bases from V and 5 from J, leaving 14 bases between them. The germline V gene encodes CDR1 LGHNA and CDR2 YNFKEQ. CDR3 sequence: CASSQADSVDEQYF. DNA of the CDR3: TGTGCCAGCAGCCAGGCCGACAGCGTGGACGAGCAGTACTTC.

The chain has TRBV2 and TRBJ1-1; D perhaps matches TRBD1 (5 bases). Germline V gives CDR1 SNHLY, CDR2 FYNNEI. CDR3 length equals 15 residues. Trimming left V 3 bases short and J 2 bases short, with 13 bases between. CDR3 protein: CASSERQLSNTEAFF. In nucleotides, the CDR3 is TGTGCCAGCAGTGAGAGACAGCTCAGCAACACTGAAGCTTTCTTT.

The CDR3 bases are TGTGCCACCAGCCCTATCGACAGCTCTGGGGCCAACGTCCTGACTTTC. Its translation is CATSPIDSSGANVLTF. This sequence joins TRBV15 and TRBJ2-6; perhaps TRBD1 as D (5 bases). Looked up from germline, CDR1 is LNHNV and CDR2 is YYDKDF (reference sequence). V was clipped by 5 bases and J by 0 bases, with 11 bases between them. This CDR3 is built from 16 residues.

This sequence joins TRBV28 and TRBJ1-3, with 7 bases that match TRBD1. The CDR3 is 14 residues long. Unmatched junction bases numbered 2, after V lost 2 bases and J lost 4 bases. CDR1 MDHEN and CDR2 SYDVKM come from the germline V gene. The CDR3 here is CASSLEGQGNTIYF. CDR3 nucleotide sequence: TGTGCCAGCAGTTTAGAGGGACAGGGAAACACCATATATTTT.

The rearrangement joins TRBV6-1 to TRBJ2-7, with 10 nucleotides matching TRBD1. Germline values: CDR1 MNHNS, CDR2 SASEGT. The V segment lost 1 base and the J segment 2 bases; nucleotides outside the gene matches: 2. CDR3 length: 15 residues. The CDR3 sequence is CASSEVGQGPYEQYF. CDR3 coding DNA: TGTGCCAGCAGTGAAGTGGGACAGGGGCCCTACGAGCAGTACTTC.

The genes are TRBV19 and TRBJ1-6, with D unresolved. Germline assignment: CDR1 LNHDA and CDR2 SQIVND (reference sequence). The CDR3 has 16 amino acids. V lost 2 bases, J lost 1 base, and 9 bases lay in between. Here the CDR3 reads CASSINSLSYNSPLHF. In DNA form, the CDR3 reads TGTGCCAGTAGTATAAACAGCCTTTCCTATAATTCACCCCTCCACTTT.

The chain couples TRBV5-1 to TRBJ1-2, with D possibly TRBD1 on 6 matching bases. The CDR3 is 14 residues long. CDR1 SGHRS and CDR2 YFSETQ come from the germline V gene. V was trimmed by 0 bases and J by 8 bases, leaving 14 bases between them. The CDR3 DNA follows: TGCGCCAGCAGCTTGGCGGGCCAGGGGAGCGGCTACACCTTC. It translates to CASSLAGQGSGYTF.